Listed here is a single T cell receptor beta chain. Its antigen is still unknown. This CDR3 spans 16 amino acids. Germline CDR1 and CDR2: SGHKS and YYEKEE (reference sequence). The germline V and J ends were trimmed by 0 bases and 2 bases, with 14 bases remaining between them. Treatment given: approximately 9-day PBMC culture with coronavirus spike peptide pools or control peptides (ViraFEST assay). Culture conditions combined more than 1.5 million PBMCs per well with 7.5 to 10 IU/ml IL-2 and roughly 10 ug/ml peptide pools. The authors replaced half the medium with fresh IL-2 medium on days 3 and 7. The source of the sample is a study of vaccination and CD4 T cells after COVID-19. Study conclusions and caveats: Relatively few convalescent patients were studied, without early post-infection timepoints.

Cultured CD4+ T cells had their DNA profiled by the Oncomine TCR Beta short-read assay. Genomic DNA was taken out of cultured CD4+ T cells by extraction. TCRdb processed the PCR reads anew with MiXCR; each CDR3 protein has one entry. The sample contains some 18,000 distinct CDR3 sequences, 56% of which appear only once. The V call is TRBV5-5, the J call TRBJ1-2; no clear D gene. Sequencing was performed on CD4+ T cells from blood, cultured in vitro. The TCR originated in a human donor who had recovered from COVID-19. The CDR3 loop reads CASSLASAGMNYGYTF. CDR3 DNA sequence: TGTGCCAGCAGCTTGGCCAGTGCGGGGATGAACTATGGCTACACCTTC. Combining the CDR3 with reference TRBV5-5 and TRBJ1-2 gives the whole variable domain DAGVTQSPTHLIKTRGQQVTLRCSPISGHKSVSWYQQVLGQGPQFIFQYYEKEERGRGNFPDRFSARQFPNYSSELNVNALLLGDSALYLCASSLASAGMNYGYTFGSGTRLTVV.